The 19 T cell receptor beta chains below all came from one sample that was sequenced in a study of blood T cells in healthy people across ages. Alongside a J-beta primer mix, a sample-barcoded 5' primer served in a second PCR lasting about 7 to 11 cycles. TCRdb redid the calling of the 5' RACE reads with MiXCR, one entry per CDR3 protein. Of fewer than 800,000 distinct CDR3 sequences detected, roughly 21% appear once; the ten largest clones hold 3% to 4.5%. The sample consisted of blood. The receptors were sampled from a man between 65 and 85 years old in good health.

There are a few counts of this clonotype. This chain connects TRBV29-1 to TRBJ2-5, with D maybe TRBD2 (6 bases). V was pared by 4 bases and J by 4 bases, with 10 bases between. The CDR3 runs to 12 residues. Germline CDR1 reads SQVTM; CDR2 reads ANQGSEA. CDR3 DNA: TGCAGCGTTGTTTACGGGGGAGAGACCCAGTACTTC. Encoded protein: CSVVYGGETQYF.

CDR3 in amino acids: CASSQEWTGPSREQYF. CDR3 bases: TGTGCCAGCAGCCAAGAATGGACAGGCCCCAGTCGGGAGCAGTACTTC. This chain uses TRBV4-2 with TRBJ2-5, with D perhaps matching TRBD1 (7 bases). The CDR3 is 16 amino acids. Looked up from germline, CDR1 is LGHNA and CDR2 is YNFKEQ. The V and J ends lost 0 bases and 11 bases respectively, with 22 bases between them.

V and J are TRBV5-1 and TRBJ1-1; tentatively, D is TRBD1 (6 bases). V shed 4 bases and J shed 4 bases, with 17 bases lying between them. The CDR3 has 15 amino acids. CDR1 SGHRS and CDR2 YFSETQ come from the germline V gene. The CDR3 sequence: CASSLEGVGGTEAFF. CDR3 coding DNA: TGCGCCAGCAGCCTTGAGGGGGTCGGGGGCACTGAAGCTTTCTTT.

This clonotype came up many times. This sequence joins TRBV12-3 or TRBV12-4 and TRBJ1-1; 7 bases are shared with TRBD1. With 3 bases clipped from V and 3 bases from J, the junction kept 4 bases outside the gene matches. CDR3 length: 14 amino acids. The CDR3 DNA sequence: TGTGCCAGCAGTTTCGCAGGGGGTCACACTGAAGCTTTCTTT. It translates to CASSFAGGHTEAFF.

The CDR3 loop is CASSSRLGGTGELFF. As DNA, the CDR3 is TGTGCCAGCAGCTCCCGACTAGGAGGGACCGGGGAGCTGTTTTTT. The chain carries TRBV9 and TRBJ2-2, with a possible D match to TRBD2 (6 bases). This CDR3 is built from 15 residues. The V gene's germline CDR1 is SGDLS and CDR2 YYNGEE. The V end was cut by 4 bases, the J end by 5 bases, with 15 bases between.

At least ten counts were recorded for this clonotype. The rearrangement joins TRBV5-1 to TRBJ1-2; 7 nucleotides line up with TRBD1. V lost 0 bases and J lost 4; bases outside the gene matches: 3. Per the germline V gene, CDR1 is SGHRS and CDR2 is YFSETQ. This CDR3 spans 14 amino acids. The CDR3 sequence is CASSLGTGTYGYTF. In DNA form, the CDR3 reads TGCGCCAGCAGCTTGGGGACAGGCACCTATGGCTACACCTTC.

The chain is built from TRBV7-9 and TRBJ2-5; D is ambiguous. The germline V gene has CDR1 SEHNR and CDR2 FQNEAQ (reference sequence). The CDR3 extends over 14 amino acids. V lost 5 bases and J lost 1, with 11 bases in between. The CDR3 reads CASSLVPVQETQYF. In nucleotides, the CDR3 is TGTGCCAGCAGCCTGGTACCGGTCCAAGAGACCCAGTACTTC.

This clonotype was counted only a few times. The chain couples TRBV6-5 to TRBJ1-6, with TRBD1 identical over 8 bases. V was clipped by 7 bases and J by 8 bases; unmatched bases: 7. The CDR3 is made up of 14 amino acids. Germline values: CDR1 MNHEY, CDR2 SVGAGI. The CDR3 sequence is CASNRDRGDSPLHF. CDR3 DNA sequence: TGTGCCAGCAATAGAGACAGGGGAGATTCACCCCTCCACTTT.

Here the CDR3 DNA reads TGCAGCGCCGCGTTGGAGAATGAGCAGTTCTTC. Amino acids: CSAALENEQFF. The genes are TRBV29-1 and TRBJ2-1; no definite D call. The V end was cut by 7 bases, the J end by 7 bases, with 11 bases between. The CDR3 is 11 amino acids. CDR1 is SQVTM, CDR2 ANQGSEA, per germline.

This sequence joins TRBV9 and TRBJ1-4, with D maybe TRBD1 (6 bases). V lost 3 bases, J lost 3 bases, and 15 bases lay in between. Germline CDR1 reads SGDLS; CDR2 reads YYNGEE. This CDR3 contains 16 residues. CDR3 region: CASSADRWHPNEKLFF. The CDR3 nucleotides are TGTGCCAGCAGCGCTGACAGGTGGCATCCTAATGAAAAACTGTTTTTT.

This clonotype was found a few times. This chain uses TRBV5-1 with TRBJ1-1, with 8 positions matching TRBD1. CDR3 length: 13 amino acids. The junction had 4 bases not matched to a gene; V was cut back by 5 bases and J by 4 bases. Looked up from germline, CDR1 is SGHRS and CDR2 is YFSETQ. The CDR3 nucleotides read TGCGCCAGCAGGGGACAGGAGGGCACTGAAGCTTTCTTT. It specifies CASRGQEGTEAFF.

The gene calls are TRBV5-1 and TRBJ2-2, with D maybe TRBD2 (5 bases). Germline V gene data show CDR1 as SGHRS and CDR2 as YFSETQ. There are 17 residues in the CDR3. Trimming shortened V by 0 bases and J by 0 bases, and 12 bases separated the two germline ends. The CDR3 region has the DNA TGCGCCAGCAGCTTGGAGGGAAGCGGTTCGAACACCGGGGAGCTGTTTTTT. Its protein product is CASSLEGSGSNTGELFF.

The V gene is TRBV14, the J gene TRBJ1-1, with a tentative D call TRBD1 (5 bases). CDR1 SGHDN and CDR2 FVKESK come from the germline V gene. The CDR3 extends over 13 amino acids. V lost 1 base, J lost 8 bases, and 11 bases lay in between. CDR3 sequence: CASSQVQGHEAFF. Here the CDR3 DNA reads TGTGCCAGCAGCCAAGTCCAGGGCCACGAAGCTTTCTTT. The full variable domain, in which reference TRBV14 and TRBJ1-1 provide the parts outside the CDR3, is EAGVTQFPSHSVIEKGQTVTLRCDPISGHDNLYWYRRVMGKEIKFLLHFVKESKQDESGMPNNRFLAERTGGTYSTLKVQPAELEDSGVYFCASSQVQGHEAFFGQGTRLTVV.

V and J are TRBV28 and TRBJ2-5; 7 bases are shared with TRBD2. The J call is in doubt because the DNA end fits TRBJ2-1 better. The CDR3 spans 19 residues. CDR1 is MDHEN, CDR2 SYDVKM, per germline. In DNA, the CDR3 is TGTGCCAGCAGTGGGAAGTTTGGGCTAGCGGAAACCCGGAGCAATGAGCAGTTCTTC. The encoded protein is CASSGKFGLAETRSNEQFF.

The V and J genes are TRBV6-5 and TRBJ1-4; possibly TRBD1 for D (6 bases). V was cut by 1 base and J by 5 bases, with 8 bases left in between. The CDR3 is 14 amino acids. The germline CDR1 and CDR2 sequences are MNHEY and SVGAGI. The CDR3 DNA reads TGTGCCAGCAGTTACTACGGACAGAATGAAAAACTGTTTTTT. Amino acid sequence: CASSYYGQNEKLFF.

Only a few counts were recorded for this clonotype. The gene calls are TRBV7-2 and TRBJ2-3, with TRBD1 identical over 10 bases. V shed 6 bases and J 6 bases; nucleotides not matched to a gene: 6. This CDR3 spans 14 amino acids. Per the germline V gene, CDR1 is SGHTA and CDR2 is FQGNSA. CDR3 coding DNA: TGTGCCAGCAGTTCCGGGACAGGGGAGGATACGCAGTATTTT. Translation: CASSSGTGEDTQYF.

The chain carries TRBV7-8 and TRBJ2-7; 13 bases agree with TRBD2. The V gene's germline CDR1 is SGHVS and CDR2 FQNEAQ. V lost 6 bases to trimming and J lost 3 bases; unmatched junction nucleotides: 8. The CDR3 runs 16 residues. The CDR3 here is CASSPTRTSGSYEQYF. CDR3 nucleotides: TGTGCCAGCAGTCCAACCCGGACTAGCGGGAGCTACGAGCAGTACTTC.

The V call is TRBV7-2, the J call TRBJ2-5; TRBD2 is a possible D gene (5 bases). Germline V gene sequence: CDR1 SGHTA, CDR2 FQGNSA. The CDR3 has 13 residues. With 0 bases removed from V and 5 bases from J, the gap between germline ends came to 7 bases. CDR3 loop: CASSLARTETQYF. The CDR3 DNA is TGTGCCAGCAGCTTAGCTCGGACTGAGACCCAGTACTTC. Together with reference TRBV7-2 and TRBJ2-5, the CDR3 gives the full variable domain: GAGVSQSPSNKVTEKGKDVELRCDPISGHTALYWYRQSLGQGLEFLIYFQGNSAPDKSGLPSDRFSAERTGGSVSTLTIQRTQQEDSAVYLCASSLARTETQYFGPGTRLLVL.

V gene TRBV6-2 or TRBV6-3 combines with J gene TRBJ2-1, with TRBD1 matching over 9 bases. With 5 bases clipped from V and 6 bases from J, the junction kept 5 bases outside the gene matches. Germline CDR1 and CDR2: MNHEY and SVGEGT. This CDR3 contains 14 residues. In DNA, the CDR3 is TGTGCCAGCAGTGAGGACAGGGGTCCCAATGAGCAGTTCTTC. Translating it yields CASSEDRGPNEQFF.